This TCR beta chain derives from a study of blood T cell repertoires in COVID-19. About the study: Researchers got acute and convalescent COVID-19 samples from the United States, Italy and Spain.

This table comes from immunoSEQ multiplex PCR, and its TCRdb copy is limited to in-frame clones, with some not included. The table has roughly 50,000 clones, over 75% seen once. CDR3 length: 14 amino acids. With V trimmed by 5 bases and J by 5 bases, 4 bases remained unmatched. CDR1 and CDR2 from the germline V gene are SGHTA and FQGNSA. The gene calls are TRBV7-2 and TRBJ1-4; 8 bases map to TRBD1. Sequencing used peripheral blood. The sequence was collected from a woman in her fifties or sixties with active COVID-19. The CDR3 protein is CASSRRTGNEKLFF. The CDR3 DNA is TGTGCCAGCAGCCGTAGGACAGGGAATGAAAAACTGTTTTTT.